These 28 T cell receptor beta chains share one sample of origin, sequenced in a study of T cells in women clearing cervical HPV infection. This table comes from immunoSEQ multiplex PCR, and its TCRdb copy is limited to in-frame clones, with some not included. The sample holds approximately 25,000 clones. Sequencing was performed on blood buffy coat. Receptors were obtained from a woman aged 18 to 75 with a cervical HPV16 infection that either progressed to CIN3+ or cleared (not recorded which).

A word on this clone: Read sequence stops 3 residues before the CDR3 end, and the germline J gene provides the missing end. This chain joins TRBV10-3 and TRBJ1-1, with unresolved D. Germline V gene sequence: CDR1 ENHRY, CDR2 SYGVKD. The CDR3 is made up of 16 amino acids. V lost 0 bases, J lost 4 bases, and 15 bases lay in between. CDR3 DNA (partial): TGTGCCATCAGTGAGTCCTCGGCAGGAAGAAGCACTGAA. Amino acid sequence: CAISESSAGRSTE. Given in full, the CDR3 is CAISESSAGRSTEAFF.

A word on this clone: The read terminates 3 residues ahead of where the CDR3 ends, so the germline J gene completes it. V and J are TRBV20-1 and TRBJ1-1, with 7 positions matching TRBD1. CDR1 DFQATT and CDR2 SNEGSKA come from the germline V gene (reference sequence). V trimming: 1 base; J trimming: 6 bases; junction bases outside the gene matches: 5. This CDR3 comprises 13 residues. CDR3 DNA, as far as it was read: TGCAGTGCTAGAGTCCACAGGGGCGCTGAA. Encoded protein: CSARVHRGAE. In full, the CDR3 is CSARVHRGAEAFF.

About this clone itself: The read ends 3 residues before the CDR3 terminus; that terminus is restored from the germline J gene. V usage is TRBV19 and J usage is TRBJ2-1, with D perhaps TRBD1 (6 bases). Trimming shortened V by 5 bases and J by 3 bases, and 14 bases separated the two germline ends. This CDR3 is 15 amino acids long. CDR1 and CDR2 (germline): LNHDA, SQIVND (reference sequence). CDR3 DNA (partial): TGTGCCAGTAGTTTCGGACAGCCGTTCTACAATGAG. Amino acids: CASSFGQPFYNE. The whole CDR3 is CASSFGQPFYNEQFF.

A remark on this clone: Sequencing ends 3 residues short of the CDR3 end; the germline J gene provides the rest. The chain uses TRBV12-3 or TRBV12-4 and TRBJ2-7, with TRBD1 as a possible D gene (5 bases). Trimming pared 5 bases from V and 1 base from J, leaving 18 bases between. The CDR3 has 16 amino acids. The sequenced CDR3 bases are TGTGCCAGCAGTGCCCACAGGCGTCGCGCGTCCTACGAG. It codes for CASSAHRRRASYE. The complete CDR3 sequence is CASSAHRRRASYEQYF.

About this clone itself: The missing CDR3 end, 3 residues past where the read stops, is filled in from the germline J gene. The rearrangement links TRBV10-2 to TRBJ1-4; 8 nucleotides match TRBD1. This CDR3 has 16 amino acids. Looked up from germline, CDR1 is WSHSY and CDR2 is SAAADI. Losses at the gene ends were 6 bases for V and 7 bases for J; bases not matched to a gene: 13. The CDR3 reads CASRTDGTGPSEKLFF. The CDR3 bases that were read are TGCGCCAGCAGGACCGACGGGACAGGCCCGTCTGAAAAA.

About this clone: The read finishes 3 residues shy of the CDR3 end, and the germline J gene is used to complete it. The genes are TRBV28 and TRBJ1-2; D is unclear. Germline CDR1 reads MDHEN; CDR2 reads SYDVKM. This CDR3 spans 13 amino acids. V lost 3 bases to trimming and J lost 5 bases, with 10 bases between them. The covered CDR3 bases are TGTGCCAGCAGTTTTGCCTCTAGTTATGGC. Amino acid sequence: CASSFASSYG. The CDR3 reads in full as CASSFASSYGYTF.

About this clone itself: The sequence runs out 3 residues before the end of the CDR3; the remainder is reconstructed from the germline J gene. The chain couples TRBV7-9 to TRBJ2-4; no definite D call. The V gene's germline CDR1 is SEHNR and CDR2 FQNEAQ (reference sequence). The CDR3 is made up of 14 amino acids. The part of the CDR3 DNA that was read is TGTGCCAGCAGCCTTTCCGCCGACGGGTCGGGT. Its protein is CASSLSADGSG. The full-length CDR3 reads as CASSLSADGSGQYF.

CDR3 sequence reads: CASSLAETQYF. CDR3 DNA (partial): TGTGCCAGCAGCTTGGCGGAGACC. The chain recombines TRBV5-4 with TRBJ2-5, with no clear D. Read coverage stops 3 residues before the CDR3 terminus; the germline J gene supplies the remainder. The germline gives CDR1 SGHNT, CDR2 YYREEE (reference sequence). Trimming removed 0 bases from V and 5 bases from J, with 2 bases in between. The CDR3 is made up of 11 amino acids.

On this clone itself: With the read ending 3 residues before the CDR3 end, the germline J gene is used to fill in that end. This chain connects TRBV20-1 to TRBJ1-2; 9 bases are shared with TRBD1. The germline CDR1 and CDR2 sequences are DFQATT and SNEGSKA (reference sequence). The CDR3 extends over 14 amino acids. The ends lost 5 bases at V and 4 bases at J; junction bases unmatched: 8. The sequenced part of the CDR3 DNA is TGCAGTGCTGGGACAGGGACGACTGGCTATGGC. This encodes CSAGTGTTGYG. The entire CDR3 protein reads CSAGTGTTGYGYTF.

Regarding this clone: The CDR3 is cut off 3 residues early in the read; its end comes from the germline J gene. The chain joins TRBV7-3 to TRBJ2-3; 9 bases are shared with TRBD1. J gave up 4 bases and V 3 bases, and 5 bases lay outside the gene matches. Germline loops: CDR1 SGHTA, CDR2 FQGTGA. The CDR3 spans 15 residues. The covered CDR3 bases are TGTGCCAGCAGCTTCGGGACAGGGCGCGCAGATACG. It yields the protein CASSFGTGRADT. The entire CDR3 is CASSFGTGRADTQYF.

About this clone itself: The CDR3 end falls 3 residues outside the read, so it is completed with the germline J gene. The rearrangement links TRBV19 to TRBJ2-2; the D gene is possibly TRBD1 (6 bases). This CDR3 is 16 amino acids long. Germline V gives CDR1 LNHDA, CDR2 SQIVND (reference sequence). V lost 1 base to trimming and J lost 5 bases, with 14 bases between them. CDR3 DNA, as far as it was read: TGTGCCAGTAGTATAGTTCGGACAGATTTTACCGGGGAG. Protein product: CASSIVRTDFTGE. From start to end, the CDR3 is CASSIVRTDFTGELFF.

Regarding this clone: The sequence runs out 3 residues before the end of the CDR3; the remainder is reconstructed from the germline J gene. The chain is built from TRBV30 and TRBJ1-2; D unresolved. There are 12 residues in the CDR3. Germline V gives CDR1 GTSNPN, CDR2 SVGIG (reference sequence). This chain's CDR3 is CAWSEGSYDYTF. The CDR3 bases that were read are TGTGCCTGGAGTGAGGGCAGCTACGAC.

For this clone: The read halts 3 residues ahead of the CDR3 end, with the missing end drawn from the germline J gene. The rearrangement links TRBV11-3 to TRBJ1-5; TRBD1 is a possible D gene (5 bases). This CDR3 comprises 15 residues. Germline lookup yields CDR1 SGHNT and CDR2 YENEEA. Trimming stripped 1 base from V and 6 bases from J, with 13 bases between. The CDR3: CASSLGPGEGQPQHF. CDR3 DNA (partial): TGTGCCAGCAGCTTAGGCCCGGGGGAGGGTCAGCCC.

For this clone: The read falls 3 residues short of the CDR3 end, and the missing part is taken from the germline J gene. The J gene is TRBJ2-6, the V gene TRBV5-1; D is uncertain. Trimming took 0 bases from V and 1 from J, leaving 8 bases between them. The CDR3 totals 16 residues. The V gene's germline CDR1 is SGHRS and CDR2 YFSETQ. The sequenced CDR3 bases are TGCGCCAGCAGCTTGGGACATCCATCTGGGGCCAACGTC. Translating it yields CASSLGHPSGANV. The entire CDR3 protein reads CASSLGHPSGANVLTF.

Notes on this clone: Read sequence stops 3 residues before the CDR3 end, and the germline J gene provides the missing end. J is TRBJ1-1 and V is TRBV2; tentative D call: TRBD1 (5 bases). The V gene lost 6 bases and the J gene lost 2 bases, with 10 bases spanning the gap. The CDR3 length is 13 residues. The germline V gene has CDR1 SNHLY and CDR2 FYNNEI. The sequenced part of the CDR3 DNA is TGTGCCAGCAGCGATACAGGAAACACTGAA. Encoded protein: CASSDTGNTE. The CDR3 as a whole reads CASSDTGNTEAFF. The whole variable domain, remainder taken from reference TRBV2 and TRBJ1-1, is EPEVTQTPSHQVTQMGQEVILRCVPISNHLYFYWYRQILGQKVEFLVSFYNNEISEKSEIFDDQFSVERPDGSNFTLKIRSTKLEDSAMYFCASSDTGNTEAFFGQGTRLTVV.

Points on this clone: The CDR3 extends 3 residues past the end of the read, so its final part is completed from the germline J gene. V and J are TRBV2 and TRBJ2-5, with 12 positions matching TRBD2. Germline values: CDR1 SNHLY, CDR2 FYNNEI. V trimming: 4 bases; J trimming: 5 bases; junction bases outside the gene matches: 11. The CDR3 has 17 residues. CDR3 sequence: CASSGVLLAGGLETQYF. Incomplete CDR3 DNA: TGTGCCAGCAGTGGTGTTTTACTAGCGGGAGGTTTGGAGACC.

Concerning this clone: The read ends 3 residues before the CDR3 terminus; that terminus is restored from the germline J gene. V and J are TRBV29-1 and TRBJ2-7; 11 positions match TRBD2. With V trimmed by 5 bases and J by 4 bases, 4 bases remained unmatched. CDR1 and CDR2 from the germline V gene are SQVTM and ANQGSEA. This CDR3 region has 13 residues. Incomplete CDR3 DNA: TGCAGCGTTAGAACTAGCGGGAGTTACGAG. Translation gives CSVRTSGSYE. The CDR3 reads in full as CSVRTSGSYEQYF.

A note on this clone: The read falls 3 residues short of the CDR3 end, and the missing part is taken from the germline J gene. This rearrangement joins TRBV6-1 to TRBJ2-3; D not resolved. Germline CDR1 is MNHNS and CDR2 is SASEGT. The CDR3 sequence is 12 residues long. CDR3 sequence: CASNDSNQPQYF. Partial CDR3 DNA: TGTGCCAGCAATGATAGCAATCAGCCG.

In the case of this clone: The read falls 3 residues short of the CDR3 end, and the missing part is taken from the germline J gene. The rearrangement links TRBV29-1 to TRBJ2-5; 14 bases map to TRBD2. Germline trimming cut 7 bases from V and 5 bases from J; bases unmatched to any gene: 9. Germline V gives CDR1 SQVTM, CDR2 ANQGSEA. The CDR3 has 15 amino acids. The CDR3 sequence is CSGTRGLAGVETQYF. The part of the CDR3 DNA that was read is TGCAGCGGGACCCGGGGACTAGCGGGAGTTGAGACC.

This clone is labeled medium-sized (0.01 to 0.1%) based on frequency. The CDR3 end falls 3 residues outside the read, so it is completed with the germline J gene. The chain carries TRBV30 and TRBJ2-2, with D possibly matching TRBD1 (6 bases). CDR3 length: 15 residues. Germline V gene sequence: CDR1 GTSNPN, CDR2 SVGIG (reference sequence). The sequenced part of the CDR3 DNA is TGTGCCTGGACTCCGCAGACAGGCCTAAATTCACCG. Amino acids: CAWTPQTGLNSP. The complete CDR3 protein is CAWTPQTGLNSPLFF.

About this clone itself: The sequenced fragment ends 3 residues before the CDR3 boundary, so the rest is inferred from the germline J gene. The rearrangement joins TRBV5-1 to TRBJ2-2; 7 bases line up with TRBD1. This CDR3 comprises 17 residues. In germline, CDR1 is SGHRS, CDR2 YFSETQ. The V and J ends lost 3 bases and 1 base, in that order; junction bases with no gene match: 9. The CDR3 DNA, read in part, is TGCGCCAGCAGCTCGGCGGACAGGAGCAAGAACACCGGGGAG. Residues: CASSSADRSKNTGE. The entire CDR3 is CASSSADRSKNTGELFF.

CDR3 sequence reads: CSARDSETGEADTQYF. The part of the CDR3 DNA that was read is TGCAGTGCTAGAGATTCAGAGACAGGGGAGGCAGATACG. The chain joins TRBV20-1 to TRBJ2-3; 8 bases map to TRBD1. The read gets to within 3 residues of the CDR3 end, and the germline J gene fills in the rest. CDR1 and CDR2 (germline): DFQATT, SNEGSKA (reference sequence). The J segment lost 4 bases and the V segment lost 0 bases, leaving 9 bases of the junction unmatched. The CDR3 loop spans 16 amino acids.

Regarding this clone: With the read ending 3 residues before the CDR3 end, the germline J gene is used to fill in that end. The rearrangement uses TRBV30 and TRBJ2-7; D may be TRBD2 (6 bases). Germline lookup yields CDR1 GTSNPN and CDR2 SVGIG (reference sequence). This CDR3 has 13 residues. V was clipped by 4 bases and J by 3 bases, with 13 bases between them. The CDR3 bases that were read are TGTGCCTGGAAAGGCGGGAAGAACTACGAG. Translating gives CAWKGGKNYE. The full CDR3 protein is CAWKGGKNYEQYF.

For this clone: The junction departs from the called germline gene at one end, perhaps through a read error. Read data end 3 residues before the CDR3 end; the end is taken from the germline J gene. Other DNA variants within this sample encode the same CDR3. The chain uses TRBV2 and TRBJ1-3; D is unclear. This CDR3 spans 14 amino acids. Germline lookup yields CDR1 SNHLY and CDR2 FYNNEI. The CDR3 DNA, read in part, is TGTGCCAGCCGGGCCCCAGCGGAAGGAAACACA. Its protein product is CASRAPAEGNT. In full, the CDR3 is CASRAPAEGNTIYF.

Points on this clone: The read ends 3 residues before the CDR3 terminus; that terminus is restored from the germline J gene. The chain has TRBV30 and TRBJ2-5; tentatively, D is TRBD2 (6 bases). V lost 5 bases and J lost 3, with 7 bases in between. Per germline, CDR1 GTSNPN and CDR2 SVGIG (reference sequence). The length of the CDR3 is 11 residues. The CDR3 here is CAWLAEETQYF. The DNA read from the CDR3 is TGTGCCTGGTTAGCGGAAGAGACC.

As concerns this clone: The missing CDR3 end, 3 residues past where the read stops, is filled in from the germline J gene. The chain carries TRBV29-1 and TRBJ1-1; D gene unclear. V lost 6 bases and J 7 bases, leaving 18 bases between the germline ends. Germline V lookup: CDR1 SQVTM, CDR2 ANQGSEA. The CDR3 sequence is 13 residues long. CDR3: CSVPGRLRGEAFF. Incomplete CDR3 DNA: TGCAGCGTCCCAGGACGACTACGGGGTGAA.

CDR3 DNA (partial): TGCAGTGCTAGGACTAGCGGGACCTACGAG. Translated: CSARTSGTYE. The CDR3 in full is CSARTSGTYEQYF. The V and J genes are TRBV20-1 and TRBJ2-7, with TRBD2 matching over 11 bases. The read terminates 3 residues ahead of where the CDR3 ends, so the germline J gene completes it. The ends lost 3 bases at V and 2 bases at J; junction bases unmatched: 0. Germline V gene lookup returns CDR1 DFQATT and CDR2 SNEGSKA (reference sequence). The CDR3 is 13 amino acids.

With regard to this clone: The read halts 3 residues ahead of the CDR3 end, with the missing end drawn from the germline J gene. The chain links TRBV29-1 to TRBJ1-1; 10 positions match TRBD1. The J segment lost 6 bases and the V segment lost 6 bases, leaving 10 bases of the junction unmatched. Germline values: CDR1 SQVTM, CDR2 ANQGSEA. There are 14 residues in the CDR3. The sequenced part of the CDR3 DNA is TGCAGCGTCGCTAAGACAGGGGGCGCGGCTGAA. Its protein product is CSVAKTGGAAE. The entire CDR3 protein is CSVAKTGGAAEAFF.